Here is one T cell receptor (beta chain) with its context. Repertoires were generated with immunoSEQ multiplex PCR, while TCRdb's copy carries only in-frame clones and drops some. The sample lists 25,000 to 35,000 clones, 75% to 90% occurring once. The sample originates from a study of radiotherapy plus CTLA-4 blockade in lung cancer. CDR1 MDHEN and CDR2 SYDVKM come from the germline V gene. The CDR3 is 16 residues long. V was clipped by 6 bases and J by 5 bases; unmatched bases: 15. The sequences come from peripheral blood, collected from a patient treated with radiotherapy plus ipilimumab. The chain uses TRBV28 and TRBJ2-5; 7 nucleotides match TRBD1. This clonotype was obtained from a human donor with non-small cell lung cancer that progressed on radiotherapy plus ipilimumab. CDR3 in amino acids: CASSSALKGAYETQYF. CDR3 DNA: TGTGCCAGCAGCTCCGCCTTAAAGGGGGCGTATGAGACCCAGTACTTC.